This T cell receptor beta chain was documented in a study of T-cell memory formation after mild COVID-19. Study at large: TCR clustering was largely donor specific.

Study results and caveats: CD4+ contracting clones lay mainly in CM and EM, CD8+ ones in EMRA. The study detected some responding clones in pre-infection memory, suggesting cross-reactive memory joined.

The germline V gene encodes CDR1 DFQATT and CDR2 SNEGSKA (reference sequence). This CDR3 region has 16 residues. V lost 3 bases to trimming and J lost 6 bases; unmatched junction nucleotides: 13. TCRdb called the 5' RACE reads again in MiXCR, with one record for every CDR3 protein. In the table there are 250,000 to 350,000 distinct CDR3 sequences, more than 15% of which are singletons. This clonotype was counted a few times. Its cognate antigen is unknown. The genes are TRBV20-1 and TRBJ2-2; 7 bases agree with TRBD1. Sequencing input: PBMCs or a T cell subset sorted from them (not recorded which). The source is a young man who had mild COVID-19 (a few samples of this study predate the infection). Cell type and time point are not known. The CDR3 DNA reads as TGCAGTGCTAGTGAGCAAACAGGGGCCCAAGCCGGGGAGCTGTTTTTT. Translated, it gives CSASEQTGAQAGELFF.